Described below is a single T cell receptor beta chain sequence and its context. Its antigen is not identified. Repertoires were generated with immunoSEQ multiplex PCR, while TCRdb's copy carries only in-frame clones and drops some. The top ten hold approximately 0.13% of the sample, which has 35,000 to 55,000 clones, roughly 94% seen once. Donation was from healthy Finnish infants who were having corrective surgery that addressed congenital heart defects. During surgery, about 0.45-1 mL peripheral blood was drawn from four of eight donors. Blood DNA came from all available leukocytes, not a fixed cell number. This entry belongs to a study of human thymus T cells. Notes on the study in general: Thymic and blood repertoires seemed to favor certain V and J genes.

The V gene lost 2 bases and the J gene lost 0 bases, with 10 bases spanning the gap. CDR1 and CDR2 from the germline V gene are PRHDT and FYEKMQ (reference sequence). The CDR3 has 16 residues. The TCR originated in a boy in the first two years of life with a congenital heart defect but otherwise immunologically healthy. Sequencing was done on a sample of blood. The chain recombines TRBV13 with TRBJ2-2, with a possible D match to TRBD2 (6 bases). This CDR3 is CASSLTGTSNTGELFF. CDR3 DNA sequence: TGTGCCAGCAGCTTAACCGGGACTTCGAACACCGGGGAGCTGTTTTTT.